The 17 T cell receptor beta chains below were found in one sample sequenced in a study of blood T cells in healthy people across ages. A sample-barcoded 5' primer and a J-beta primer mix were used in a second PCR of roughly 7 to 12 cycles. MiXCR was run by TCRdb on the 5' RACE reads, yielding one entry per CDR3 protein. This table holds some 900,000 distinct CDR3 sequences, about 48% found once. The specimen sequenced was blood. The origin of the receptors is a man aged 25-40 years in good health.

This clonotype occurred a few times. This chain uses TRBV5-1 with TRBJ2-5; no reliable D call. The J call is uncertain, as TRBJ2-7 better fits the DNA end. The CDR3 runs 15 residues. Germline-derived CDR1 and CDR2 are SGHRS and YFSETQ. Here the CDR3 reads CASSLAKQRGYEQYF. CDR3 coding DNA: TGCGCCAGCAGCTTGGCCAAACAGAGAGGATACGAGCAGTACTTC.

This clonotype came up a few times. The V gene is TRBV5-1, the J gene TRBJ1-2; D is undetermined. CDR1 is SGHRS and CDR2 is YFSETQ in the germline V gene. The CDR3 has 16 residues. V lost 0 bases and J lost 4, with 16 bases in between. The CDR3 loop is CASSLDPGRGLYGYTF. The CDR3 nucleotides are TGCGCCAGCAGCTTGGATCCGGGTCGAGGGCTCTATGGCTACACCTTC.

This chain uses TRBV9 with TRBJ2-7, with TRBD2 matching 9 bases. The V gene end was trimmed by 0 bases and the J gene end by 0 bases; junction bases not matched to a gene: 1. This CDR3 spans 15 amino acids. Per germline, CDR1 SGDLS and CDR2 YYNGEE. The CDR3: CASSVASGASYEQYF. CDR3 DNA: TGTGCCAGCAGCGTAGCTAGCGGGGCCTCCTACGAGCAGTACTTC.

The rearrangement joins TRBV20-1 to TRBJ2-1; 7 bases agree with TRBD2. Germline V gene data show CDR1 as DFQATT and CDR2 as SNEGSKA (reference sequence). The length of the CDR3 is 17 residues. After removal of 3 bases from V and 4 bases from J, the junction contained 15 bases not matched to a gene. The CDR3 protein is CSARFEGRGEAYNEQFF. CDR3 DNA sequence: TGCAGTGCTAGGTTCGAGGGCCGGGGGGAAGCTTACAATGAGCAGTTCTTC.

This chain uses TRBV12-3 or TRBV12-4 with TRBJ2-4, with D possibly matching TRBD1 (5 bases). Trimming cost V 3 bases and J 0 bases, with 15 bases left between them. The CDR3 consists of 17 residues. This CDR3 is CASSLGRVRVAKNIQYF. The CDR3 DNA reads TGTGCCAGCAGTTTGGGCAGGGTCCGTGTAGCCAAAAACATTCAGTACTTC.

Points on this clonotype: The junction departs from the called germline gene at one end, perhaps through a read error. This chain uses TRBV7-7 with TRBJ2-4, with 7 bases identical to TRBD2. This CDR3 has 16 amino acids. CDR1 and CDR2 (germline): SSHAT, FNYEAQ (reference sequence). The CDR3 DNA follows: TGTGCTAGCAGCTTAGGGCCAGCGGGGATCCAAGAGACCCTGTACTTC. The encoded protein is CASSLGPAGIQETLYF.

V and J are TRBV12-3 or TRBV12-4 and TRBJ1-5; TRBD1 matches at 7 bases. The CDR3 contains 15 residues. The J segment lost 1 base and the V segment lost 10 bases, leaving 10 bases of the junction unmatched. This CDR3 is CANRPQQGSNQPQHF. CDR3 coding DNA: TGTGCCAACAGGCCTCAACAGGGGAGCAATCAGCCCCAGCATTTT.

CDR3 in amino acids: CASSLGDRDVQPQHF. DNA for the CDR3: TGCGCCAGCAGCTTGGGGGACAGGGATGTCCAGCCCCAGCATTTT. The chain carries TRBV5-1 and TRBJ1-5, with 9 bases matching TRBD1. CDR1 SGHRS and CDR2 YFSETQ come from the germline V gene. The CDR3 is 15 residues long. Trimming cost V 0 bases and J 7 bases; bases outside gene matches: 5.

The rearrangement joins TRBV29-1 to TRBJ1-2, with D possibly TRBD1 on 5 matching bases. The V and J ends lost 8 bases and 4 bases respectively, with 14 bases between them. The CDR3 runs to 12 residues. From germline, CDR1 is SQVTM and CDR2 ANQGSEA. CDR3 residues: CSLGRGGYGYTF. The DNA of the CDR3 is TGCAGCTTGGGACGGGGCGGCTATGGCTACACCTTC.

V usage is TRBV4-3 and J usage is TRBJ2-7; D is unclear. V gave up 0 bases and J gave up 6 bases, with 12 bases separating them. The CDR3 contains 14 residues. Looked up from germline, CDR1 is LGHNA and CDR2 is YSLEER. CDR3 coding DNA: TGCGCCAGCAGCCAAGAGGTTCCTATGGGCGAGCAGTACTTC. As protein: CASSQEVPMGEQYF.

Concerning this clonotype itself: At one end the junction does not follow the germline gene, possibly because of a read error. The chain recombines TRBV12-5 with TRBJ2-1; weak D call: TRBD1 (6 bases). Germline values: CDR1 LGHNT, CDR2 FRNRAP. The CDR3 consists of 16 residues. CDR3: CASAFGRQGFYNEQFF. CDR3 DNA: TGTGCCAGTGCCTTTGGTAGGCAGGGGTTCTACAATGAGCAGTTCTTC.

In this sample, this clonotype turned up once. This rearrangement joins TRBV28 to TRBJ2-7; 9 nucleotides line up with TRBD1. The CDR3 loop spans 14 amino acids. CDR1 and CDR2 from the germline V gene are MDHEN and SYDVKM. V lost 5 bases to trimming and J lost 4 bases; unmatched junction nucleotides: 6. The CDR3 coding sequence is TGTGCCAGCAGTCTCCAGGGACAGGGTTACGAGCAGTACTTC. Translation: CASSLQGQGYEQYF.

The chain couples TRBV7-2 to TRBJ1-3; 8 bases fit TRBD1. CDR3 length equals 16 residues. Germline assignment: CDR1 SGHTA and CDR2 FQGNSA. Trimming cost V 4 bases and J 2 bases; bases outside gene matches: 7. The CDR3 DNA is TGTGCCAGCAGCTCAACCCCAGGGGGCACTGGAAACACCATATATTTT. Its translation is CASSSTPGGTGNTIYF. Supplemented by reference TRBV7-2 and TRBJ1-3, the full variable domain reads GAGVSQSPSNKVTEKGKDVELRCDPISGHTALYWYRQSLGQGLEFLIYFQGNSAPDKSGLPSDRFSAERTGGSVSTLTIQRTQQEDSAVYLCASSSTPGGTGNTIYFGEGSWLTVV.

V gene TRBV20-1 combines with J gene TRBJ1-2; unclear D gene. This CDR3 is 10 amino acids long. Trimming removed 4 bases from V and 8 bases from J, with 8 bases in between. Germline V lookup: CDR1 DFQATT, CDR2 SNEGSKA (reference sequence). CDR3 sequence: CSATGKGYTF. In nucleotides, the CDR3 is TGCAGTGCTACTGGGAAGGGCTACACCTTC.

The chain joins TRBV12-3 or TRBV12-4 to TRBJ1-6; D gene unclear. The CDR3 has 9 residues. Between the trimmed V and J ends, which lost 6 bases and 13 bases, there was a span of 4 bases. The CDR3: CASRLPLHF. CDR3 in DNA: TGTGCCAGCAGGCTCCCCCTCCACTTT.

In its sample, this clonotype was seen a few times. The chain carries TRBV20-1 and TRBJ2-1; D is perhaps TRBD2 (6 bases). CDR1 is DFQATT, CDR2 SNEGSKA, per germline (reference sequence). CDR3 size: 14 residues. Deletions cut 0 bases from V and 4 bases from J, with 10 bases between. The CDR3 DNA reads as TGCAGTGCTAGAGACTGGCGGGAATACAATGAGCAGTTCTTC. Translation: CSARDWREYNEQFF.

The genes are TRBV7-9 and TRBJ2-7, with 16 positions matching TRBD2. The CDR3 totals 18 residues. After removal of 5 bases from V and 2 bases from J, the junction contained 9 bases not matched to a gene. The germline V gene encodes CDR1 SEHNR and CDR2 FQNEAQ (reference sequence). The CDR3 nucleotides are TGTGCCAGCAGCCCGGGGACTAGCGGGGGGGCCTTTCCCTACGAGCAGTACTTC. Translating gives CASSPGTSGGAFPYEQYF.